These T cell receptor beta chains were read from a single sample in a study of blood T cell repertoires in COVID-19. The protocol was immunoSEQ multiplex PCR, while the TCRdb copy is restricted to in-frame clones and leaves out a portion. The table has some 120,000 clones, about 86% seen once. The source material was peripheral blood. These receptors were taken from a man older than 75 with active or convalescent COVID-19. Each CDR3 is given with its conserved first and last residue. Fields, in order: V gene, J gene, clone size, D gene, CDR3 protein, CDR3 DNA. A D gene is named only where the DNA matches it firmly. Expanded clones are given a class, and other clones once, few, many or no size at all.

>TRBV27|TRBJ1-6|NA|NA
CASSAEVTSPLHF
TGTGCCAGCAGTGCGGAGGTCACTTCACCCCTCCACTTT
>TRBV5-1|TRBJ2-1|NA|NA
CASSLGGDHNEQFF
TGCGCCAGCAGCTTGGGCGGGGATCACAATGAGCAGTTCTTC
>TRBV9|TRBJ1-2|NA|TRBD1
CASSAQQGFNYGYTF
TGTGCCAGCAGCGCCCAACAGGGGTTTAACTATGGCTACACCTTC
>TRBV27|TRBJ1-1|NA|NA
CASSFGFGGDTEAFF
TGTGCCAGCAGTTTTGGTTTCGGGGGGGACACTGAAGCTTTCTTT
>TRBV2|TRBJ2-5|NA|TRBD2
CASSEGSSGETQYF
TGTGCCAGCAGTGAGGGGTCTAGCGGGGAGACCCAGTACTTC
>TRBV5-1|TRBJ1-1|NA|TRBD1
CASSIRTGADNTEAFF
TGCGCCAGCAGCATACGGACAGGGGCGGATAACACTGAAGCTTTCTTT
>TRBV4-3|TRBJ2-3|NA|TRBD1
CASSQTPGTGITDTQYF
TGCGCCAGCAGCCAAACCCCCGGGACAGGGATCACAGATACGCAGTATTTT
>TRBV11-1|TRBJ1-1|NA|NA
CASSLVKNTEAFF
TGTGCCAGCAGCTTAGTCAAGAACACTGAAGCTTTCTTT
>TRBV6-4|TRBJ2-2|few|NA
CASRRDTTGELFF
TGTGCCAGCAGAAGGGACACCACCGGGGAGCTGTTTTTT
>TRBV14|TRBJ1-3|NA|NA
CASSLGGSGNTIYF
TGTGCCAGCAGCCTTGGGGGCAGTGGAAACACCATATATTTT
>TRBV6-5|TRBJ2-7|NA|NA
CASSHQVGAYEQYF
TGTGCCAGCAGTCACCAGGTGGGCGCTTACGAGCAGTACTTC
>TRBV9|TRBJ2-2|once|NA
CASSVADYQGELFF
TGTGCCAGCAGCGTAGCCGACTACCAAGGGGAGCTGTTTTTT
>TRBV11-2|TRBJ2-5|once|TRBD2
CASSLRALAGQETQYF
TGTGCCAGCAGCTTACGTGCCCTAGCGGGGCAAGAGACCCAGTACTTC
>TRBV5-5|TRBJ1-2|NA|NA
CASSLGGHANYGYTF
TGTGCCAGCAGCTTAGGCGGGCACGCTAACTATGGCTACACCTTC
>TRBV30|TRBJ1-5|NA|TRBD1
CAWSVGGTGAQPQHF
TGTGCCTGGAGTGTGGGTGGGACAGGGGCCCAGCCCCAGCATTTT
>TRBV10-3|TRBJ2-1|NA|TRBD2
CAIKAGGNEQFF
TGTGCCATCAAGGCGGGGGGTAATGAGCAGTTCTTC
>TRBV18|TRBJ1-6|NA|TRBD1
CATHGDRVSPLHF
TGTGCCACCCACGGGGACAGGGTCTCACCCCTCCACTTT